The clone carrying this TCR beta chain was seen a single time. Its cognate antigen is unknown. An end of the junction does not agree with germline; a read error may underlie this. The record originates from a study of tumor-infiltrating lymphocytes in glioblastoma multiforme. Whole-study results and caveats: Only one glioblastoma patient had TCR and mutation analysis.

The germline V gene has CDR1 MGHRA and CDR2 YSYEKL. The CDR3 spans 16 residues. Three nested ARM-PCR rounds with V-beta and C-beta primers built TCRB libraries. Using its own MiXCR run on the multiplex PCR reads, TCRdb lists one record per CDR3 protein. The table has approximately 11,000 distinct CDR3 sequences, roughly 71% seen once. The receptor's source is a male donor with glioblastoma. The rearrangement links TRBV4-1 to TRBJ1-2; unclear D gene. Specimen: brain tumor tissue. CDR3 protein: CASSEDRYMGNYGYTF. In DNA, the CDR3 is TGCGCCAGCAGCGAAGATCGATACATGGGAAACTATGGATACACCTTC.